This record concerns one TCR beta chain sequence. This CDR3 region has 14 residues. V lost 3 bases, J lost 8 bases, and 14 bases lay in between. Germline V gives CDR1 KGHSH, CDR2 LQKENI. The sample belongs to a study of blood T cell repertoires in COVID-19. Whole-study context: Before being deemed recovered, Cohort 3 donors had two negative PCRs, clearance, or symptom resolution. There were acute and convalescent COVID-19 samples, and they came from the United States, Italy and Spain. Sources were T cells, B-cell-depleted T cells, or PBMCs; the material itself was cDNA or gDNA.

Measured with immunoSEQ multiplex PCR; TCRdb has only the in-frame clones, and not every one. The table shows about 170,000 clones, with around 80% occurring only once. The specimen was PBMCs or T cells enriched from blood (not recorded which). The rearrangement joins TRBV18 to TRBJ2-1; D possibly corresponds to TRBD2 (5 bases). The clonotype comes from a woman in her sixties or seventies in a cohort exposed to, infected with or recovered from COVID-19 (not recorded which). For the CDR3, the DNA is TGTGCCAGCTCACCCCCTAGCCCAATGGATGAGCAGTTCTTC. This encodes CASSPPSPMDEQFF.